Sequencing of this T cell receptor (beta chain) was carried out in a study of resident and recirculating memory T cells in vitiligo. At the level of the study: Each patient gave two lesional and two nonlesional epidermal shave biopsies, plus PBMCs. Whole samples, not sorted cells, were homogenized and used for genomic DNA extraction.

General observations from the study: Different lesions suggested infiltration by different T cell clones.

CDR3 length: 14 amino acids. The germline V gene has CDR1 SGHRS and CDR2 YFSETQ. Trimming took 3 bases from V and 5 from J, leaving 14 bases between them. Confetti depigmentation, marking active vitiligo, was absent in these patients. Sequencing was performed with immunoSEQ multiplex PCR; in TCRdb, only in-frame clones are kept and a portion is missing. The sample has roughly 76,000 clones; more than 85% are singletons. Concerning this clone: No antigen is known for it.

Sequencing input: blood. V usage is TRBV5-1 and J usage is TRBJ2-5, with TRBD2 as a possible D gene (7 bases). The receptor was derived from a male donor with vitiligo. The CDR3 region has the DNA TGCGCCAGCAGCTCGGGGGGCGGTGAGGAGACCCAGTACTTC. Protein sequence: CASSSGGGEETQYF.